Listed below are T cell receptor beta chains from one sample, sequenced in a study of cytomegalovirus exposure and HLA in healthy donors. Produced via immunoSEQ multiplex PCR; TCRdb's table is partial and in-frame only. Here the sample spans 150,000 to 200,000 clones, approximately 80% being singletons. Material for sequencing was PBMCs. These receptors were obtained from a woman between 18 and 29 years old in good health and CMV-seronegative. The CDR3 runs from the conserved cysteine through the conserved F or W.

cdr3_aa | j_call | v_call
CASSLTGDQPQHF | TRBJ1-5 | TRBV5-1
CSVWTQNYGYTF | TRBJ1-2 | TRBV29-1
CASSEVLRDRAYGYTF | TRBJ1-2 | TRBV2
CASKTGTSGGAGELFF | TRBJ2-2 | TRBV11-2
CASSHTINYGYTF | TRBJ1-2 | TRBV14
CASSSTRRGGVDTQYF | TRBJ2-3 | TRBV6-6
CASSKDTDEAGFSSYNEQFF | TRBJ2-1 | TRBV9
CASSESTQNYGYTF | TRBJ1-2 | TRBV6-5
CASSLGQNNSPLHF | TRBJ1-6 | TRBV5-1
CASSIPGGNTGELFF | TRBJ2-2 | TRBV19
CASSRQGQKLFF | TRBJ1-4 | TRBV5-6
CASISDRANEKLFF | TRBJ1-4 | TRBV2
CASSYGVYEQYF | TRBJ2-7 | TRBV5-6
CASSLGAGSYNEQFF | TRBJ2-1 | TRBV28
CATSAQQGFRTNEKLFF | TRBJ1-4 | TRBV15
CASSLNAGSGANVLTF | TRBJ2-6 | TRBV5-1
CASSLVGTGGSGYTF | TRBJ1-2 | TRBV7-2
CASSYYGQAAGNTIYF | TRBJ1-3 | TRBV6-5
CASSLRRSSGSTDTQYF | TRBJ2-3 | TRBV13
CAISVDRGSNTEAFF | TRBJ1-1 | TRBV10-3
CASSLRRVTGVNTEAFF | TRBJ1-1 | TRBV7-9
CASSAAQGALETQYF | TRBJ2-5 | TRBV7-9
CASSPEVGPNGETQYF | TRBJ2-5 | TRBV4-1